This record covers a single T cell receptor beta chain. This specimen belongs to a study of T cells after yellow fever vaccination. It was through 5'RACE template switching that TCR cDNA was made, with a universal primer site and UMIs added. Via MiXCR, TCRdb re-called the 5' RACE reads, giving one row per CDR3 protein. The top ten hold more than 15% of the sample, which has some 350,000 distinct CDR3 sequences, around a tenth seen once. CDR3 length equals 13 residues. Trimming took off 4 bases at V and 4 bases at J, with 10 bases between the two ends. This chain links TRBV12-3 or TRBV12-4 with TRBJ1-2, with D possibly matching TRBD1 (6 bases). This receptor was obtained from a man aged 18 to 30 who received the YFV17D yellow fever vaccine. The sample in question was PBMCs, obtained on the day of the first yellow fever vaccination. The CDR3 is CASSSRQAYGYTF. The CDR3 coding sequence is TGTGCCAGCAGTTCCCGACAGGCCTATGGCTACACCTTC.